Listed below are T cell receptor beta chains from one sample, sequenced in a study of glioma-infiltrating T cells. TCRdb re-derived calls from the multiplex PCR reads in MiXCR, one entry per CDR3 protein. The data hold approximately 88,000 distinct CDR3 sequences, with about 25% observed a single time. Specimen: glioma tissue, nonneoplastic brain tissue, or PBMCs (not recorded which). All receptors come from a human donor with low-grade glioma or glioblastoma, undergoing nonglioma brain surgery, or in good health (not recorded which). Each CDR3 is given with its conserved first and last residue. D genes are given only for firm matches. The listing skips clone size in some rows; elsewhere it reads once, few, many or a size class.

j_call	d_call	clone_size	v_call	cdr3_nt	cdr3_aa
TRBJ2-1	.	.	TRBV20-1	TGCAGTGCTAGGGGTGCTAGCAGACGATACAATGAGCAGTTCTTC	CSARGASRRYNEQFF
TRBJ2-1	.	many	TRBV6-1	TGTGCCAGCAGTACCCCCTTGGCGGGATGGGGTGGCTCCTACAATGAGCAGTTCTTC	CASSTPLAGWGGSYNEQFF
TRBJ1-2	.	.	TRBV28	TGTGCCGGCAGTTTAACCCATCCGGGGCAGACTAACTATGGCTACACCTTC	CAGSLTHPGQTNYGYTF
TRBJ2-7	TRBD2	many	TRBV6-2/TRBV6-3	TGTGCCAGCAGTTACCCGGGACTAATCTACGAGCAGTACTTC	CASSYPGLIYEQYF
TRBJ1-1	.	few	TRBV19	TGTGCCAGTAGTACCCGGACCGCCTACACTGAAGCTTTCTTT	CASSTRTAYTEAFF
TRBJ2-1	.	.	TRBV4-1	TGCGCCAGCAGCCGAGGATCCGGGGGTAGCTCCTACAATGAGCAGTTCTTC	CASSRGSGGSSYNEQFF
TRBJ1-2	TRBD1	many	TRBV7-2	TGTGCCAGCAGCTTGGGGAGAGGGGGCGCATTTGGCTACACCTTC	CASSLGRGGAFGYTF
TRBJ2-3	.	.	TRBV14	TGTGCCAGCAGACCCCTGGGACGGACTAGCACAGATACGCAGTATTTT	CASRPLGRTSTDTQYF
TRBJ1-5	.	many	TRBV20-1	TGCAGTGCTAAAGGGGATAGTACCAATCAGCCCCAGCATTTT	CSAKGDSTNQPQHF
TRBJ2-7	.	.	TRBV20-1	TGCAGTGCTCATAAAACACGGGCCGGTGAGCAGTACTTC	CSAHKTRAGEQYF
TRBJ2-3	TRBD2	many	TRBV19	TGTGCCAGTACAGACGGCGGGAGGGCCATAGATACGCAGTATTTT	CASTDGGRAIDTQYF
TRBJ2-7	TRBD1	.	TRBV6-2/TRBV6-3	TGTGCCAGCAGTTACAGACAGGGGGGATTAGAGCAATACTTC	CASSYRQGGLEQYF
TRBJ1-1	.	many	TRBV20-1	TGCAGTGCTAGGGATCGGGGCACCTTAAACACTGAAGCTTTCTTT	CSARDRGTLNTEAFF
TRBJ2-5	.	.	TRBV5-1	TGCGCCAGCAGCTTGTCAGGTCCTCAAGAGACCCAGTACTTC	CASSLSGPQETQYF
TRBJ1-5	TRBD1	many	TRBV6-1	TGTGCCAGCAGCCAACAGGGGGGTCAGCCCCAGCATTTT	CASSQQGGQPQHF
TRBJ2-1	TRBD2	few	TRBV12-3/TRBV12-4	TGTGCCAGCAGTGACCGGACTAGCGGGAGTTCCTACAATGAGCAGTTCTTC	CASSDRTSGSSYNEQFF
TRBJ2-2	.	many	TRBV6-4	TGTGCCAGCAGTGGCAAGGTTGACGGGGAGCTGTTTTTT	CASSGKVDGELFF
TRBJ2-1	.	.	TRBV5-4	TGTGCCAGCAGCCTCCCCCTTGGGCGGGGTTACAATGAGCAGTTCTTC	CASSLPLGRGYNEQFF
TRBJ2-3	.	many	TRBV6-1	TGTGCCAGCAGTGAAGCGGGGACTGGGTCCAAAGATACGCAGTATTTT	CASSEAGTGSKDTQYF
TRBJ2-1	.	.	TRBV7-8	TGTGCCAGCAGCCTGACAGGAGGCGGGAGCTCGGGATACAATGAGCAGTTCTTC	CASSLTGGGSSGYNEQFF